These 24 T cell receptor beta chains were sequenced from one sample in a study of shared clonotypes between healthy human individuals (TCRdb year 2020). Libraries were made using the immunoSEQ multiplex PCR assay. TCRdb retrieved this table from immuneACCESS and kept in-frame rearrangements only. Not all clones are present; in checked studies, unresolved V genes account for under half, and no reason is known for the remainder. The sample table contains about 2.3 million clones; only one count was recorded for 85% to 95% of them. In total, the top ten clones hold 0.35% to 0.45% of the sample. Material for sequencing was naive CD4+ T cells from PBMCs. In the paper's terms, the cell subset or site label means: CD45RA+ positively selected. These receptors were taken from a man younger than 30 in good health. Some clones in this sample may be carry-over from other donors' samples.

The chain employs TRBV7-9 and TRBJ1-5, with TRBD1 matching 9 bases. Per germline, CDR1 SEHNR and CDR2 FQNEAQ (reference sequence). CDR3 size: 15 residues. After removal of 3 bases from V and 4 bases from J, the junction contained 4 bases not matched to a gene. The CDR3 region is CASSFGTGWNQPQHF. DNA for the CDR3: TGTGCCAGCAGCTTCGGGACAGGGTGGAATCAGCCCCAGCATTTT.

The rearrangement links TRBV7-3 to TRBJ2-3, with D possibly being TRBD1 or TRBD2 (6 bases each). This CDR3 spans 17 amino acids. The V gene lost 5 bases and the J gene lost 2 bases, with 20 bases spanning the gap. Germline CDR1 and CDR2: SGHTA and FQGTGA. The CDR3 loop reads CASSADGGLTNTDTQYF. CDR3 nucleotide sequence: TGTGCCAGCAGCGCCGATGGGGGGCTTACGAACACAGATACGCAGTATTTT.

This clone was picked up one time. This sequence joins TRBV28 and TRBJ2-6, with D unresolved. V was pared by 3 bases and J by 2 bases, with 8 bases between. There are 15 residues in the CDR3. Germline CDR1 MDHEN, CDR2 SYDVKM. The CDR3 DNA sequence: TGTGCCAGCAGTTTCCGGCAGGCTGGGGCCAACGTCCTGACTTTC. Translated: CASSFRQAGANVLTF.

This rearrangement joins TRBV11-2 to TRBJ2-1, with D perhaps matching TRBD1 or TRBD2 (5 bases each). The CDR3 is made up of 14 amino acids. Between the trimmed V and J ends, which lost 5 bases and 5 bases, there was a span of 13 bases. The germline gives CDR1 SGHAT, CDR2 FQNNGV. CDR3 amino acids: CASSPGTFHNEQFF. The CDR3 DNA sequence: TGTGCCAGCAGCCCCGGGACGTTCCACAATGAGCAGTTCTTC.

V is TRBV11-2 and J is TRBJ2-1; D is ambiguous. Deletions cut 5 bases from V and 6 bases from J, with 14 bases between. CDR3 length: 14 amino acids. Germline CDR1 SGHAT, CDR2 FQNNGV. The CDR3 loop reads CASSPITVGNEQFF. The CDR3 DNA reads TGTGCCAGCAGCCCGATAACCGTGGGCAATGAGCAGTTCTTC.

In nucleotides, the CDR3 is TGTGCCAGCAGTGAAGGGGGCACCACTGGAAACACCATATATTTT. It is translated as CASSEGGTTGNTIYF. This chain links TRBV6-1 with TRBJ1-3; perhaps TRBD1 as D (5 bases). V lost 1 base, J lost 2 bases, and 9 bases lay in between. CDR1 and CDR2 (germline): MNHNS, SASEGT. The CDR3 runs 15 residues.

The chain has TRBV12-5 and TRBJ2-1; 7 positions agree with TRBD2. V was pared by 7 bases and J by 1 base, with 13 bases of the junction left unmatched. The CDR3 contains 17 residues. Germline V gene lookup returns CDR1 LGHNT and CDR2 FRNRAP. CDR3 coding DNA: TGTGCTAGTGCCCCCCACGCGGGAGCGGCGTCCTACAATGAGCAGTTCTTC. Protein product: CASAPHAGAASYNEQFF.

The chain couples TRBV9 to TRBJ2-1; TRBD2 might be the D (5 bases). Trimming took off 3 bases at V and 7 bases at J, with 17 bases between the two ends. Germline V gene data show CDR1 as SGDLS and CDR2 as YYNGEE. The CDR3 is 15 amino acids. The CDR3 spells CASSALSLVQNEQFF. The CDR3, as DNA: TGTGCCAGCAGCGCACTTTCACTAGTACAGAATGAGCAGTTCTTC.

The rearrangement joins TRBV5-1 to TRBJ2-3; maybe TRBD1 (5 bases). Trimming shortened V by 6 bases and J by 3 bases, and 17 bases separated the two germline ends. Germline V gives CDR1 SGHRS, CDR2 YFSETQ. The length of the CDR3 is 15 residues. Here the CDR3 DNA reads TGCGCCAGCAAACTCGCCCAGGGTGGGACAGATACGCAGTATTTT. Its protein product is CASKLAQGGTDTQYF.

This chain uses TRBV5-4 with TRBJ1-1; D is unclear. V was pared by 4 bases and J by 6 bases, with 10 bases between. The CDR3 totals 12 residues. Germline V gene lookup returns CDR1 SGHNT and CDR2 YYREEE (reference sequence). CDR3 loop: CASSAQKAEAFF. The CDR3 DNA follows: TGTGCCAGCAGCGCCCAGAAGGCTGAAGCTTTCTTT.

The chain is built from TRBV28 and TRBJ1-5, with D maybe TRBD1 (5 bases). The CDR3 length is 14 residues. The germline V and J ends were trimmed by 3 bases and 7 bases, with 13 bases remaining between them. Looked up from germline, CDR1 is MDHEN and CDR2 is SYDVKM. The CDR3 region is CASSLETRGQPQHF. The CDR3 DNA is TGTGCCAGCAGTTTGGAGACTCGGGGCCAGCCCCAGCATTTT.

J is TRBJ1-1 and V is TRBV2, with a tentative D call TRBD1 (6 bases). Germline CDR1 and CDR2: SNHLY and FYNNEI. The CDR3 has 14 residues. The V gene lost 5 bases and the J gene lost 0 bases, with 10 bases spanning the gap. CDR3 protein: CASSSDRLNTEAFF. CDR3 bases: TGTGCCAGCAGTTCTGACAGGCTGAACACTGAAGCTTTCTTT.

The chain uses TRBV11-2 and TRBJ1-1, with a possible D match to TRBD1 (6 bases). The V end was cut by 1 base, the J end by 0 bases, with 9 bases between. The CDR3 spans 15 residues. Germline V gene lookup returns CDR1 SGHAT and CDR2 FQNNGV. CDR3 coding DNA: TGTGCCAGCAGCTTAGTGGGGACACTGAACACTGAAGCTTTCTTT. It codes for CASSLVGTLNTEAFF.

V is TRBV6-5 and J is TRBJ2-2; D is undetermined. Trimming removed 0 bases from V and 3 bases from J, with 8 bases in between. Germline V gene lookup returns CDR1 MNHEY and CDR2 SVGAGI. This CDR3 has 15 residues. CDR3 nucleotides: TGTGCCAGCAGTTACTCGTGGAGCCACACCGGGGAGCTGTTTTTT. Translation gives CASSYSWSHTGELFF.

The sample holds one count of this clone. The chain combines TRBV7-3 with TRBJ2-6; TRBD2 might be the D (5 bases). Trimming removed 1 base from V and 0 bases from J, with 7 bases in between. The CDR3 length is 16 residues. Germline V gives CDR1 SGHTA, CDR2 FQGTGA. CDR3 sequence: CASSLSRDSGANVLTF. As DNA, the CDR3 is TGTGCCAGCAGCTTAAGCCGGGACTCTGGGGCCAACGTCCTGACTTTC.

This rearrangement joins TRBV5-8 to TRBJ1-5; maybe TRBD1 (5 bases). V was trimmed by 4 bases and J by 0 bases, leaving 11 bases between them. Germline CDR1 is SGHTS and CDR2 is YDEGEE. This CDR3 region has 15 residues. CDR3 DNA sequence: TGTGCCAGCAGCCCAGGGACGGATAGCAATCAGCCCCAGCATTTT. Protein: CASSPGTDSNQPQHF.

This chain links TRBV27 with TRBJ2-5; D possibly uses TRBD1 or TRBD2 (6 bases each). The V gene lost 5 bases and the J gene lost 5 bases, with 9 bases spanning the gap. CDR3 size: 12 residues. Germline V CDR1 and CDR2: MNHEY, SMNVEV (reference sequence). DNA of the CDR3: TGTGCCAGCAGTAGGAGGGGGGAGACCCAGTACTTC. This sequence encodes CASSRRGETQYF.

The genes are TRBV6-1 and TRBJ1-2, with D maybe TRBD1 (5 bases). The CDR3 sequence is 13 residues long. Germline CDR1 reads MNHNS; CDR2 reads SASEGT. With 6 bases removed from V and 4 bases from J, the gap between germline ends came to 12 bases. The CDR3 spells CASRETDFYGYTF. The CDR3 DNA sequence: TGTGCCAGCAGGGAGACAGACTTCTATGGCTACACCTTC.

This rearrangement joins TRBV6-5 to TRBJ2-3; TRBD1 aligns across 7 bases. V shed 6 bases, J shed 2 bases, and the junction held 8 bases outside the gene matches. The germline V gene encodes CDR1 MNHEY and CDR2 SVGAGI. The CDR3 sequence is 15 residues long. Here the CDR3 reads CASSPDRVNTDTQYF. For the CDR3, the DNA is TGTGCCAGCAGCCCAGACAGGGTAAACACAGATACGCAGTATTTT.

The J gene is TRBJ2-5, the V gene TRBV25-1, with D possibly called TRBD1 or TRBD2 (6 bases each). The CDR3 runs to 14 residues. Trimming left V 3 bases short and J 2 bases short, with 10 bases between. Germline V gives CDR1 MGHDK, CDR2 SYGVNS. CDR3 residues: CASSDWRGQETQYF. The CDR3 nucleotides are TGTGCCAGCAGTGATTGGAGGGGGCAAGAGACCCAGTACTTC.

This clone came up once. This chain joins TRBV28 and TRBJ1-4, with D perhaps TRBD1 (5 bases). V lost 11 bases and J lost 8, with 27 bases in between. The CDR3 sequence is 16 residues long. Germline CDR1 is MDHEN and CDR2 is SYDVKM. CDR3 bases: TGTGCCTCCGGGGACTCCCGACGTGAGGAGAAGGAAAAACTGTTTTTT. This sequence encodes CASGDSRREEKEKLFF.

The rearrangement links TRBV11-3 to TRBJ2-2; perhaps TRBD1 as D (6 bases). V was trimmed by 5 bases and J by 3 bases, leaving 13 bases between them. In germline, CDR1 is SGHNT, CDR2 YENEEA. This CDR3 spans 15 amino acids. The CDR3 coding sequence is TGTGCCAGCAGCCCACAGGGACCGTACACCGGGGAGCTGTTTTTT. Encoded protein: CASSPQGPYTGELFF.

This CDR3 reads CASSVDGSSYEQYF. CDR3 DNA: TGTGCCAGCAGCGTGGACGGAAGCTCCTACGAGCAGTACTTC. The chain has TRBV5-6 and TRBJ2-7, with no clear D. The V end was cut by 4 bases, the J end by 0 bases, with 11 bases between. The CDR3 loop spans 14 amino acids. Germline assignment: CDR1 SGHDT and CDR2 YYEEEE.

The rearrangement links TRBV18 to TRBJ1-1; 7 bases align to TRBD1. V lost 6 bases to trimming and J lost 0 bases; unmatched junction nucleotides: 13. Per germline, CDR1 KGHSH and CDR2 LQKENI. The CDR3 contains 17 residues. The CDR3 nucleotides are TGTGCCAGCTCTTCCACAGGGGCCCGACTTATGAACACTGAAGCTTTCTTT. Encoded protein: CASSSTGARLMNTEAFF.